What follows are 5 T cell receptor beta chains derived from one specimen sequenced in a study of response to subunit inactivated influenza vaccine. TCRdb recomputed calls from the RT-PCR reads with MiXCR, one row per CDR3 protein. The sample lists roughly 630,000 distinct CDR3 sequences, approximately 14% seen once, with 7.6% in the top ten. The sample here was PBMCs from blood, taken around 15 days before vaccination. All receptors come from a man aged 50-59 years who received an inactivated influenza vaccine.

The V gene is TRBV20-1, the J gene TRBJ1-3; TRBD1 is a possible D gene (5 bases). From germline, CDR1 is DFQATT and CDR2 SNEGSKA (reference sequence). The V and J ends lost 2 bases and 2 bases respectively, with 10 bases between them. This CDR3 is built from 14 residues. As DNA, the CDR3 is TGCAGTGCTAGATTAGGCAGGGCTGGAAACACCATATATTTT. Translating gives CSARLGRAGNTIYF.

The chain joins TRBV7-2 to TRBJ1-2; D uncertain. Germline CDR1 is SGHTA and CDR2 is FQGNSA. The CDR3 has 14 residues. The germline V and J ends were trimmed by 1 base and 4 bases, with 10 bases remaining between them. CDR3 in DNA: TGTGCCAGCAGCTTAGGGTCTGGGTTCTATGGCTACACCTTC. This translates into CASSLGSGFYGYTF.

This clonotype has at least ten counts. Here the CDR3 reads CASSQTQESTDTQYF. The CDR3, as DNA: TGTGCCAGCAGCCAGACACAGGAGTCCACAGATACGCAGTATTTT. The chain uses TRBV4-2 and TRBJ2-3; maybe TRBD1 (5 bases). Germline V gene sequence: CDR1 LGHNA, CDR2 YNFKEQ. Trimming took off 3 bases at V and 2 bases at J, with 12 bases between the two ends. The CDR3 spans 15 residues.

This clonotype was recorded a few times. The chain carries TRBV2 and TRBJ2-7; tentatively, D is TRBD1 (6 bases). V lost 4 bases and J lost 4, with 17 bases in between. The CDR3 is 15 amino acids. The germline V gene has CDR1 SNHLY and CDR2 FYNNEI. Written as DNA, the CDR3 is TGTGCCAGCAGTGGGATGATGGACAGCATTTACGAGCAGTACTTC. This encodes CASSGMMDSIYEQYF.

In this sample, this clonotype turned up many times. This chain links TRBV4-3 with TRBJ1-4, with D unclear. Per germline, CDR1 LGHNA and CDR2 YSLEER. Trimming pared 0 bases from V and 3 bases from J, leaving 11 bases between. The CDR3 totals 16 residues. In nucleotides, the CDR3 is TGCGCCAGCAGCCAAGAAATGGCGAGGGCTAATGAAAAACTGTTTTTT. Protein sequence: CASSQEMARANEKLFF.